The rows below give T cell receptor beta chains drawn from one sample of a study of T cell repertoires in cytomegalovirus infection. Their target antigens are unknown. MiXCR was run by TCRdb on the reads, yielding one entry per CDR3 protein. The profile shows 830,000 or so distinct CDR3 sequences, roughly 33% of them singletons. The sample in question was cultured CD8+ T cells from PBMCs, obtained from culture after CMV antigen stimulation. These receptors all come from a human donor in good health (CMV status not recorded). Some clones in this sample may be carry-over from other donors' samples. Each CDR3 is given with its conserved first and last residue. Fields, in order: J gene, D gene, V gene, clone size, CDR3 DNA, CDR3 protein. The D gene is left open where the match is weak. Only some rows state a clone size, as once, few, many or a class for expanded clones.

TRBJ2-3,-,TRBV4-2,-,TGTGCCAGCAGCCAAGATTGGAACAGTCCTATCACAGATACGCAGTATTTT,CASSQDWNSPITDTQYF
TRBJ2-1,TRBD2,TRBV27,-,TGTGCCAGCAGTTTCCACACCTCCGGGACTAGCGGCAAATACAATGAGCAGTTCTTC,CASSFHTSGTSGKYNEQFF
TRBJ2-4,-,TRBV7-2,-,TGTGCCAGCAGCTTAGAATGGGGGGGCAGGTACTTC,CASSLEWGGRYF
TRBJ2-1,TRBD1,TRBV9,-,TGTGCCAGCAGCCCTATAGGGACAGGGGTCCATGAGCAGTTCTTC,CASSPIGTGVHEQFF
TRBJ2-4,-,TRBV5-4,few,TGTGCCAGCAGCTTGGACGCCGGGTCAGCCAAAAACATTCAGTACTTC,CASSLDAGSAKNIQYF
TRBJ2-1,TRBD2,TRBV19,-,TGTGCCAGTAGTATGTTTAGCGGGGGGGCCAATGAGCAGTTCTTC,CASSMFSGGANEQFF
TRBJ1-1,-,TRBV6-2/TRBV6-3,-,TGTGCCAGCGTTAGGGCAGACCAAATGAACACTGAAGCTTTCTTT,CASVRADQMNTEAFF
TRBJ2-2,-,TRBV5-5,many,TGTGCCAGCAGCACTGACAGAACCGGGGAGCTGTTTTTT,CASSTDRTGELFF
TRBJ2-2,TRBD1,TRBV29-1,-,TGCAGCGCCCTGGACAGGGGACGCCCGAACACCGGGGAGCTGTTTTTT,CSALDRGRPNTGELFF
TRBJ2-7,-,TRBV20-1,-,TGCAGTGCTAGATCCATCACCGGGACCTTCTCCTACGAGCAGTACTTC,CSARSITGTFSYEQYF
TRBJ2-5,TRBD1,TRBV6-6,-,TGTGCCAGCATCCTCCGGACAGGGGTCCAAGAGACCCAGTACTTC,CASILRTGVQETQYF
TRBJ1-2,-,TRBV27,once,TGTGCCAGCAGTTTATCATTTATCAGGGGAACCGCATCTTATGGCTACACCTTC,CASSLSFIRGTASYGYTF
TRBJ1-1,-,TRBV7-2,-,TGTGCCAGCAGCCGCCCCCGGGACACTTTTGACACTGAAGCTTTCTTT,CASSRPRDTFDTEAFF
TRBJ2-1,-,TRBV5-4,few,TGTGCCAGCAGCTTCGCCCTGGAATCTTACAATGAGCAGTTCTTC,CASSFALESYNEQFF
TRBJ1-5,TRBD1,TRBV5-6,many,TGTGCCAGCAGCTCCCTTTTCGACAGGGATCAGCCCCAGCATTTT,CASSSLFDRDQPQHF
TRBJ2-5,TRBD1,TRBV28,-,TGTGCCAGCAGTTCCCCCTTGACAGGGCTCGAGACCCAGTACTTC,CASSSPLTGLETQYF
TRBJ2-3,-,TRBV9,few,TGTGCCAGCAGCCCTCAGGCGGGGTTCACAGATACGCAGTATTTT,CASSPQAGFTDTQYF
TRBJ2-1,-,TRBV5-6,many,TGTGCCAGCAGCTTGAAGGGCAGCCTAACTTCCTACAATGAGCAGTTCTTC,CASSLKGSLTSYNEQFF
TRBJ2-3,-,TRBV28,-,TGTGCCAGCAGTTCTGCCGTGGGGTCAGATACGCAGTATTTT,CASSSAVGSDTQYF
TRBJ1-6,-,TRBV6-5,few,TGTGCCAGCAGTCCGGTCTATAATTCACCCCTCCACTTT,CASSPVYNSPLHF
TRBJ1-3,-,TRBV7-2,few,TGTGCCAGCAGCTTGCAGGGTTTCTCTGGAAACACCATATATTTT,CASSLQGFSGNTIYF
TRBJ2-5,TRBD2,TRBV7-7,many,TGTGCTAGCAGCCCAGTAGCGGGGGAAGAGACCCAGTACTTC,CASSPVAGEETQYF
TRBJ1-4,-,TRBV6-8,-,TGTGCCAGCAGTGCAGGGTCACCTAATGAAAAACTGTTTTTT,CASSAGSPNEKLFF
TRBJ2-1,TRBD2,TRBV7-6,-,TGTGCCAGCACCCCGGGGGGTCGTTCCTACAATGAGCAGTTCTTC,CASTPGGRSYNEQFF
TRBJ2-6,-,TRBV12-3/TRBV12-4,-,TGTGCCAGCAGTTTTTTGGGGACTGGGGCCAACGTCCTGACTTTC,CASSFLGTGANVLTF
TRBJ2-2,-,TRBV7-9,few,TGTGCCAGCAGCTTACGACTGGCCAACGGCAACACCGGGGAGCTGTTTTTT,CASSLRLANGNTGELFF
TRBJ1-2,-,TRBV6-6,-,TGTGCCAGCAGTTACTCCCATCGGGGCTATGGCTACACCTTC,CASSYSHRGYGYTF
TRBJ1-1,-,TRBV7-9,-,TGTGCCAGCAGACAAAATCAGGAAAAGGGGGCTGAAGCTTTCTTT,CASRQNQEKGAEAFF
TRBJ2-5,-,TRBV7-2,-,TGTGCCAGCAGGGTTCGCGCTAGCATATGGGAGACCCAGTACTTC,CASRVRASIWETQYF
TRBJ2-6,-,TRBV6-5,-,TGTGCCAGCAGCCAGGGGGCCAACGTCCTGACTTTC,CASSQGANVLTF
TRBJ1-4,-,TRBV12-3/TRBV12-4,few,TGTGCCAGCAGTCCTATAGCAGGGATTCGAGAAAAACTGTTTTTT,CASSPIAGIREKLFF
TRBJ2-3,TRBD1,TRBV27,-,TGTGCCAGCAGTTTTTTGGGACAGGGAGGGACAGATACGCAGTATTTT,CASSFLGQGGTDTQYF
TRBJ2-6,-,TRBV5-1,-,TGCGCCAGCAGCCTGAGACTTGCACGCTCTGGGGCCAACGTCCTGACTTTC,CASSLRLARSGANVLTF
TRBJ2-6,TRBD2,TRBV7-2,few,TGTGCCAGCAGCTTAGGGGGGGGATCGGGCGTCCTGACTTTC,CASSLGGGSGVLTF
TRBJ1-6,-,TRBV4-1,few,TGCGCCAGCAGCCAAGAGGAGATGGGGAGATCACCCCTCCACTTT,CASSQEEMGRSPLHF
TRBJ1-2,TRBD1,TRBV9,-,TGTGCCAGCAGCGTAGACGGACAGGGGAGCTATGGCTACACCTTC,CASSVDGQGSYGYTF
TRBJ2-3,-,TRBV6-5,-,TGTGCCAGCAGTTCTTGGGGGGCCTCAGATACGCAGTATTTT,CASSSWGASDTQYF
TRBJ2-1,-,TRBV6-1,few,TGTGCCAGCAGCCCCCTCCGGGTGCAGGGAGACACCTACAATGAGCAGTTCTTC,CASSPLRVQGDTYNEQFF
TRBJ2-5,-,TRBV4-1,few,TGCGCCAGCAGCCTGGGCCTTTTTGAGACCCAGTACTTC,CASSLGLFETQYF
TRBJ1-6,-,TRBV7-2,few,TGTGCCAGCAGCTCCCGGAGGGGCCCCGAGGCGTATAATTCACCCCTCCACTTT,CASSSRRGPEAYNSPLHF
TRBJ1-1,-,TRBV7-6,-,TGTGCCAGCAGCCCAACCATGCTCACTGAAGCTTTCTTT,CASSPTMLTEAFF